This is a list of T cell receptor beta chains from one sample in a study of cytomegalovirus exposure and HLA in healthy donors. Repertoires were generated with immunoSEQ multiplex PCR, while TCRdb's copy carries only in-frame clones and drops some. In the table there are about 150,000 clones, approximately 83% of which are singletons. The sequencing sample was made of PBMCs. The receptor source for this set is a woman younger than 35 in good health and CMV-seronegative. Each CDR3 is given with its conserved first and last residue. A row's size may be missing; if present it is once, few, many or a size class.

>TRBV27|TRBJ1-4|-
CASRDLGGGEKLFF
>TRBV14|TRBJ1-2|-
CASSRQGMVGFLYGYTF
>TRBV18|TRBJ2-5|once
CASSPQTGQETQYF
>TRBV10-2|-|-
CASSESRPGRYEQYF
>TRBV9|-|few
CVTPGNEQYF
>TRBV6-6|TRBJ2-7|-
CASSKQALAPEQYF
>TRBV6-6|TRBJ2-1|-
CASSATSGGMFF
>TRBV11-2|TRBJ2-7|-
CASSRDVSEQYF
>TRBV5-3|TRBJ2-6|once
CARSFRSGANVLTF
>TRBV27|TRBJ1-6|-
CASSLGQGLSPLHF
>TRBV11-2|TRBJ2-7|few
CASSLDFSWGDGSYEQYF
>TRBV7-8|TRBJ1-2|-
CASSLLNPGQGFGYTF
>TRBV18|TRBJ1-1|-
CASLPDRVRDTEAFF
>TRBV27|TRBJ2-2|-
CASRAGGTGELFF
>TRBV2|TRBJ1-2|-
CASTSARGAGYTF
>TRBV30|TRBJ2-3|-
CAWSTPPRGSDTQYF
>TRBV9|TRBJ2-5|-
CASSRGWDTGAGETQYF
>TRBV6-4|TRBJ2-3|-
CASSVGQGTDTQYF
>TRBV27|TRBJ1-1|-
CASSPPQGLRTEAFF
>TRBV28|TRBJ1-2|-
CASSSGQGTYGYTF
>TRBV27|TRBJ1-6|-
CASSSQGAGKSPLHF
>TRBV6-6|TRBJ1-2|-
CASSSSDRGYGYTF
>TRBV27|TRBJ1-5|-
CASSLSSGISNQPQHF
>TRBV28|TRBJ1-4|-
CASSSNRDRTEKLFF
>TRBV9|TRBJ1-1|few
CASSVVVTGPPTEAFF
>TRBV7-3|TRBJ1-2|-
CASSFGDRSYGYTF
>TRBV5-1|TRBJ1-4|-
CASSLQGTTNEKLFF
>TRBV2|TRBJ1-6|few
CASRGQVGLSPLHF
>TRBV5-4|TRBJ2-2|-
CASSPGDTGELFF
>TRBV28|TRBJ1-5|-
CASSSGSFGNQPQHF
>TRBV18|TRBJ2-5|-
CASSPLAPQGSGETQYF
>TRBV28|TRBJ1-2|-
CASSFVANYGYTF
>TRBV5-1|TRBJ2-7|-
CASSLGSGGSYGQYF
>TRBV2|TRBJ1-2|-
CASSVLPLNYGYTF
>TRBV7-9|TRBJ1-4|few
CASSLVTGGRSATNEKLFF
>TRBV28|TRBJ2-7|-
CASSTGQGDYEQYF
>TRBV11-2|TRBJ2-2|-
CASSLVRLAGNTGELFF
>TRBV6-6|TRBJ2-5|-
CASSYSEHQETQYF
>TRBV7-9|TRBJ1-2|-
CASSGDSNYGYTF
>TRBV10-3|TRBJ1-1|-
CATRPGTGGTEAFF
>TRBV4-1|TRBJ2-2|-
CASSQNSNTGELFF
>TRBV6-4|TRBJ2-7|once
CASSVGPGQGYEQYF
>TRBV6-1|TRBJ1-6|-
CASSEIPLGPYNSPLHF
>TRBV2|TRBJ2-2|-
CASSDPIGGEAGELFF
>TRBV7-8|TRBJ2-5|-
CASSPSTGVKETQYF
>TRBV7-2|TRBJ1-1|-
CASSLTGSTEAFF
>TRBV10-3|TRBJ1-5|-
CAISQDINQPQHF
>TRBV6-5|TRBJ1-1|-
CASSYEVNTEAFF
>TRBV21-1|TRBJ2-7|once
CASSQRLDKTYEQYF
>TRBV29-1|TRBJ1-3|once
CSVATSSGNTIYF
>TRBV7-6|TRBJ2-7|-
CASSRSRDYEQYF
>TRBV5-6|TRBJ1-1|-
CASSLQGSIEAFF
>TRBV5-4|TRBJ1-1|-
CASSYRGMNTEAFF
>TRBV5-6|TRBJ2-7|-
CASSLGQSYEQYF
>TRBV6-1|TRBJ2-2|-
CASSDPRGQGMNTGELFF
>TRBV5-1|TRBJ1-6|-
CASRRTGSSYNSPLHF
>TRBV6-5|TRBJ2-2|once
CASSYPAGGNTGELFF
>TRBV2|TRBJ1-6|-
CASRGGTYNSPLHF
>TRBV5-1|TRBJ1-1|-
CASSLTGGQNTEAFF
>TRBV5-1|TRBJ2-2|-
CASSPDRVILGELFF